The 7 T cell receptor beta chains below all came from one sample that was sequenced in a study of T cells in narcolepsy. TCRdb's table, derived via immunoSEQ multiplex PCR, lists solely in-frame clones and lacks some. The sample records some 32,000 clones, approximately 79% being singletons. Sequences were obtained from memory (CD45RA-) CD4+ T cells from blood. The origin of the receptors is a human donor in good health.

V gene TRBV2 combines with J gene TRBJ2-2, with D possibly matching TRBD1 (5 bases). This CDR3 has 14 residues. Trimming shortened V by 5 bases and J by 5 bases, and 12 bases separated the two germline ends. The germline gives CDR1 SNHLY, CDR2 FYNNEI. This CDR3 reads CASSPQGLTGELFF. In nucleotides, the CDR3 is TGTGCCAGCAGTCCCCAGGGTTTGACCGGGGAGCTGTTTTTT. The whole variable domain, filled in from reference TRBV2 and TRBJ2-2, reads EPEVTQTPSHQVTQMGQEVILRCVPISNHLYFYWYRQILGQKVEFLVSFYNNEISEKSEIFDDQFSVERPDGSNFTLKIRSTKLEDSAMYFCASSPQGLTGELFFGEGSRLTVL.

The chain combines TRBV19 with TRBJ1-3, with D possibly TRBD1 on 5 matching bases. V was trimmed by 8 bases and J by 6 bases, leaving 17 bases between them. This CDR3 contains 14 residues. Germline CDR1 LNHDA, CDR2 SQIVND (reference sequence). The CDR3: CASGGAREENTIYF. Here the CDR3 DNA reads TGTGCCAGTGGAGGGGCTCGGGAGGAAAACACCATATATTTT.

CDR3 bases: TGTGCCAGCAGTTCGGGGAGGCGGGAGACCCAGTACTTC. Protein sequence: CASSSGRRETQYF. The V and J genes are TRBV27 and TRBJ2-5; TRBD2 is a possible D gene (6 bases). V was trimmed by 4 bases and J by 5 bases, leaving 11 bases between them. The CDR3 is 13 amino acids. Germline V gene sequence: CDR1 MNHEY, CDR2 SMNVEV (reference sequence).

V usage is TRBV5-1 and J usage is TRBJ2-2, with D uncertain. The CDR3 is made up of 14 amino acids. Germline V gives CDR1 SGHRS, CDR2 YFSETQ. V was pared by 0 bases and J by 4 bases, with 7 bases between. CDR3 sequence: CASSLGQATGELFF. The CDR3 DNA reads as TGCGCCAGCAGCTTGGGTCAGGCCACCGGGGAGCTGTTTTTT.

This chain links TRBV7-7 with TRBJ2-5; possible D gene TRBD2, 5 bases. The germline V gene encodes CDR1 SSHAT and CDR2 FNYEAQ (reference sequence). The CDR3 has 12 residues. V shed 3 bases and J shed 6 bases, with 8 bases lying between them. The CDR3 is CASSFEGQTQYF. CDR3 DNA sequence: TGTGCCAGCAGCTTTGAGGGTCAGACCCAGTACTTC.

CDR3 protein: CASSDTNQPQHF. As DNA, the CDR3 is TGTGCCAGCAGTGATACAAATCAGCCCCAGCATTTT. The chain couples TRBV6-1 to TRBJ1-5; no clear D. Germline assignment: CDR1 MNHNS and CDR2 SASEGT. This CDR3 region has 12 residues. Deletions cut 3 bases from V and 4 bases from J, with 4 bases between.

The genes are TRBV5-3 and TRBJ2-5, with D possibly being TRBD1 (5 bases). TRBV5-3 is designated an ORF whose function remains uncertain. Trimming pared 8 bases from V and 1 base from J, leaving 15 bases between. The CDR3 consists of 14 residues. Here the CDR3 DNA reads TGTGCCAGCAGAGTTGGGGCCATCCAAGAGACCCAGTACTTC. Translating it yields CASRVGAIQETQYF.